Below are 14 T cell receptor beta chains sequenced from a single sample in a study of cytomegalovirus exposure and HLA in healthy donors. With 60 Vbeta and 13 Jbeta primers, the PCR was carried out. Profiling relied on immunoSEQ multiplex PCR, and the TCRdb table lists in-frame clones only, not all of them. Of about 140,000 clones listed, over 80% are singletons. The source material was PBMCs. Source of these receptors: a female donor in good health and CMV-seronegative.

V gene TRBV5-1 combines with J gene TRBJ1-4; 9 bases map to TRBD1. The germline CDR1 and CDR2 sequences are SGHRS and YFSETQ. The CDR3 covers 14 residues. J lost 4 bases, V lost 4 bases, and 2 bases had no gene match. CDR3 DNA: TGCGCCAGCAGCCAGACAGGGGGTAATGAAAAACTGTTTTTT. Its protein is CASSQTGGNEKLFF.

This clone was observed a handful of times. The chain joins TRBV28 to TRBJ1-5; D perhaps matches TRBD1 (6 bases). The length of the CDR3 is 17 residues. CDR1 and CDR2 from the germline V gene are MDHEN and SYDVKM. Deletions cut 2 bases from V and 4 bases from J, with 18 bases between. CDR3 sequence (DNA): TGTGCCAGCAGTTTAGGGCTGAGGGGGTACCCTAATCAGCCCCAGCATTTT. The encoded protein is CASSLGLRGYPNQPQHF.

The V call is TRBV19, the J call TRBJ1-1, with D possibly TRBD1 on 5 matching bases. V gave up 6 bases and J gave up 2 bases, with 13 bases separating them. Germline V gives CDR1 LNHDA, CDR2 SQIVND (reference sequence). This CDR3 spans 14 amino acids. The CDR3 DNA reads TGTGCCAGTAGCCAATTGACAGTAAACACTGAAGCTTTCTTT. It codes for CASSQLTVNTEAFF.

This clone was counted once. The V gene is TRBV25-1, the J gene TRBJ1-1; D unclear. V was shortened by 8 bases and J by 5 bases, with 24 bases between the two germline ends. Germline V gene lookup returns CDR1 MGHDK and CDR2 SYGVNS. The CDR3 has 16 amino acids. CDR3: CASFSPPEGSRTEAFF. CDR3 bases: TGTGCCAGCTTTTCTCCGCCAGAGGGTAGCAGGACTGAAGCTTTCTTT.

The V and J genes are TRBV6-1 and TRBJ2-1; 7 positions agree with TRBD2. The CDR3 covers 15 residues. Germline V gives CDR1 MNHNS, CDR2 SASEGT. The trim removed 6 bases at V and 4 bases at J, leaving 9 bases unmatched. CDR3 nucleotides: TGTGCCAGCAGCTTCCCGGGGGGAAGGTACAATGAGCAGTTCTTC. Protein sequence: CASSFPGGRYNEQFF.

Here the CDR3 reads CASGPGVAGVGETQYF. The CDR3 DNA is TGTGCCAGCGGCCCTGGGGTAGCGGGAGTTGGGGAGACCCAGTACTTC. J is TRBJ2-5 and V is TRBV7-2; TRBD2 aligns across 9 bases. CDR1 and CDR2 from the germline V gene are SGHTA and FQGNSA. Germline trimming cut 8 bases from V and 5 bases from J; bases unmatched to any gene: 15. This CDR3 has 16 amino acids. Supplemented by reference TRBV7-2 and TRBJ2-5, the full variable domain reads GAGVSQSPSNKVTEKGKDVELRCDPISGHTALYWYRQSLGQGLEFLIYFQGNSAPDKSGLPSDRFSAERTGGSVSTLTIQRTQQEDSAVYLCASGPGVAGVGETQYFGPGTRLLVL.

The chain recombines TRBV28 with TRBJ2-7; 8 nucleotides agree with TRBD1. The germline gives CDR1 MDHEN, CDR2 SYDVKM. The CDR3 totals 11 residues. V lost 11 bases to trimming and J lost 6 bases; unmatched junction nucleotides: 6. The CDR3 protein is CAHHGQGEQYF. In nucleotides, the CDR3 is TGTGCCCACCACGGACAGGGCGAGCAGTACTTC.

This chain joins TRBV19 and TRBJ2-3; D is unresolved. CDR1 is LNHDA and CDR2 is SQIVND in the germline V gene (reference sequence). The CDR3 has 14 amino acids. Trimming cost V 3 bases and J 2 bases, with 9 bases left between them. The DNA for the CDR3 is TGTGCCAGTAGTATGAGTATAGTCACAGATACGCAGTATTTT. Its protein is CASSMSIVTDTQYF. The full variable domain, in which reference TRBV19 and TRBJ2-3 provide the parts outside the CDR3, is DGGITQSPKYLFRKEGQNVTLSCEQNLNHDAMYWYRQDPGQGLRLIYYSQIVNDFQKGDIAEGYSVSREKKESFPLTVTSAQKNPTAFYLCASSMSIVTDTQYFGPGTRLTVL.

V gene TRBV4-1 combines with J gene TRBJ2-1; 7 nucleotides align to TRBD2. The length of the CDR3 is 16 residues. The junction had 4 bases not matched to a gene; V was cut back by 2 bases and J by 0 bases. Per the germline V gene, CDR1 is MGHRA and CDR2 is YSYEKL. The chain's CDR3 is CASSQWGGTSYNEQFF. Here the CDR3 DNA reads TGCGCCAGCAGCCAATGGGGGGGGACCTCCTACAATGAGCAGTTCTTC.

This sequence joins TRBV5-1 and TRBJ2-6, with D hard to call. CDR3 length equals 13 residues. Between the trimmed V and J ends, which lost 2 bases and 4 bases, there was a span of 4 bases. Germline assignment: CDR1 SGHRS and CDR2 YFSETQ. CDR3 loop: CASSFLGANVLTF. The CDR3 DNA reads as TGCGCCAGCAGCTTCTTAGGGGCCAACGTCCTGACTTTC. Using reference TRBV5-1 and TRBJ2-6 for the parts outside the CDR3, the full variable domain is KAGVTQTPRYLIKTRGQQVTLSCSPISGHRSVSWYQQTPGQGLQFLFEYFSETQRNKGNFPGRFSGRQFSNSRSEMNVSTLELGDSALYLCASSFLGANVLTFGAGSRLTVL.

A remark on this clone: The same CDR3 arises from other DNA sequences in this sample as well. The chain joins TRBV19 to TRBJ2-3; D gene unclear. V shed 5 bases and J shed 5 bases, with 5 bases lying between them. This CDR3 comprises 11 residues. Per germline, CDR1 LNHDA and CDR2 SQIVND (reference sequence). DNA for the CDR3: TGTGCCAGTAGTTCCGGAGATACGCAGTATTTT. This codes for CASSSGDTQYF.

This clone has only one observation. This chain uses TRBV28 with TRBJ2-7; 11 bases match TRBD1. V dropped 3 bases and J dropped 4; count of bases not matched to a gene: 5. The CDR3 is 15 residues long. Germline CDR1 is MDHEN and CDR2 is SYDVKM. The CDR3 nucleotides read TGTGCCAGCAGTTTGGAAGGACAGGGGGCGTACGAGCAGTACTTC. It specifies CASSLEGQGAYEQYF.

The chain couples TRBV28 to TRBJ2-3; D gene uncertain. The CDR3 contains 14 residues. The V end lost 3 bases, the J end lost 4 bases, and 11 bases lay between the germline ends. Germline V lookup: CDR1 MDHEN, CDR2 SYDVKM. The CDR3 loop is CASSFTENPDTQYF. CDR3 nucleotides: TGTGCCAGCAGTTTTACTGAGAATCCAGATACGCAGTATTTT.

This sequence joins TRBV5-6 and TRBJ1-2, with 7 nucleotides matching TRBD1. Germline-derived CDR1 and CDR2 are SGHDT and YYEEEE. J was trimmed by 4 bases and V by 4 bases; bases with no gene match: 4. This CDR3 comprises 13 residues. The CDR3 here is CASSAGTAYGYTF. The CDR3 DNA follows: TGTGCCAGCAGCGCAGGGACAGCCTATGGCTACACCTTC.